Below, 3 T cell receptor beta chains from the same sample are listed, as sequenced in a study of cytomegalovirus exposure and HLA in healthy donors (dated by TCRdb to 2016 to 2017). The library was made by the immunoSEQ multiplex PCR assay. For the multiplex PCR, a mixture combining 60 forward primers for TCR Vbeta segments and 13 reverse primers for TCR Jbeta segments was used. In its TCRdb copy, this immuneACCESS table keeps in-frame sequences only and misses some clones. Where compared with another copy, unresolved V genes explain less than half of these, and the others have no known cause. The sample yields 90,000 to 95,000 clones; about 80% were counted once. The top ten clonotypes cover 0.57% of the sample. The sample consisted of PBMCs. The receptors originated from a man aged 30 to 45 in good health and CMV-seronegative.

The chain carries TRBV10-2 and TRBJ1-1; no clear D gene. Trimming pared 3 bases from V and 2 bases from J, leaving 13 bases between. The germline gives CDR1 WSHSY, CDR2 SAAADI. The CDR3 sequence is 15 residues long. The CDR3 DNA is TGCGCCAGCAGTGATAAGGAGAACCTCAACACTGAAGCTTTCTTT. Translated, it gives CASSDKENLNTEAFF.

The chain combines TRBV9 with TRBJ1-1; 7 positions match TRBD1. This CDR3 is built from 17 residues. Per the germline V gene, CDR1 is SGDLS and CDR2 is YYNGEE. V shed 5 bases, J shed 0 bases, and the junction held 13 bases outside the gene matches. DNA of the CDR3: TGTGCCAGCAGATCAATCCGACAGGGCAAATTGAACACTGAAGCTTTCTTT. Amino acid sequence: CASRSIRQGKLNTEAFF. The full variable domain, rest sourced from reference TRBV9 and TRBJ1-1, is DSGVTQTPKHLITATGQRVTLRCSPRSGDLSVYWYQQSLDQGLQFLIQYYNGEERAKGNILERFSAQQFPDLHSELNLSSLELGDSALYFCASRSIRQGKLNTEAFFGQGTRLTVV.

The chain is built from TRBV4-1 and TRBJ2-1; 8 positions agree with TRBD1. The CDR3 length is 15 residues. From germline, CDR1 is MGHRA and CDR2 YSYEKL. With V trimmed by 4 bases and J by 4 bases, 6 bases remained unmatched. The CDR3 DNA is TGCGCCAGCAGCCGAGGACAGGGTAGATACAATGAGCAGTTCTTC. Protein sequence: CASSRGQGRYNEQFF.